This note documents a single T cell receptor beta chain sequence. The data were obtained in a study of T cell responses to AZD1222 COVID-19 vaccine. Some clones are missing from TCRdb's copy, which holds only in-frame ones; the method was immunoSEQ multiplex PCR. The sample has about 200,000 clones, roughly 91% seen once. The length of the CDR3 is 13 residues. The V end lost 5 bases, the J end lost 4 bases, and 15 bases lay between the germline ends. The germline CDR1 and CDR2 sequences are GTSNPN and SVGIG (reference sequence). The V call is TRBV30, the J call TRBJ2-7; TRBD2 might be the D (6 bases). This specimen consisted of peripheral blood, obtained on day 0 of MenACWY control vaccination. The receptor was isolated from an adult in good health. Here the CDR3 DNA reads TGTGCCTGGTGTCCCGGGACTCCGTACGAGCAGTACTTC. Translated: CAWCPGTPYEQYF.